Below, one T cell receptor (beta chain) is given with its context. These data belong to a study of T cell changes during pregnancy in multiple sclerosis. Method: immunoSEQ multiplex PCR; TCRdb's copy keeps in-frame clones and lacks some. The repertoire holds roughly 89,000 clones, 94% seen once, with 2% to 2.5% in the top ten. The V and J ends lost 11 bases and 2 bases, in that order; junction bases with no gene match: 6. The CDR3 is 12 residues long. Germline lookup yields CDR1 MNHEY and CDR2 SMNVEV (reference sequence). The genes are TRBV27 and TRBJ2-7, with 7 bases lining up with TRBD2. The receptor was isolated from a female donor with multiple sclerosis, enrolled in a pregnancy study. The sequencing used peripheral blood, collected in the third trimester of pregnancy. DNA of the CDR3: TGTGCCGTTGGGCGGGAGCCCTACGAGCAGTACTTC. Its translation: CAVGREPYEQYF.